This T cell receptor beta chain was captured by sequencing in a study of T cell responses to AZD1222 COVID-19 vaccine (dated by TCRdb to the early 2020s). In the study overall: AZD1222 recipients with second doses at about 4 weeks or about 12 weeks were pooled, because spike-specific TCR depth and breadth did not differ between schedules. A total of over 230 trial participants underwent TCR sequencing, of whom around 210 had received two doses of AZD1222 and approximately 25 had received two doses of the MenACWY control vaccine. Trial participants were enrolled into age subgroups of 18-55, 56-69 and 70-plus years, which contained around 150, 28 and 57 TCR-sequenced participants, respectively. What the authors observed across the whole study: CD4 TCRs associated with the vaccine covered the entire spike protein, and the dominant responses were in regions 160-218 and 743-854. Conclusions about previously exposed vaccinees were limited because only six AZD1222 recipients were SARS-CoV-2 seropositive at baseline. No day 14 peak-response samples were available, so repertoires were characterized only after the peak T cell response. After two AZD1222 doses, spike-specific TCR breadth and depth were significantly higher than at day 0 and than in MenACWY recipients. The 56-69-year group was small, and its depth increase did not reach significance, likely because of low power. Participants were mostly white British and included more females than males, and it was suggested by the authors that clonal diversity may have been underestimated. Reportedly, close to half of the unique spike-specific TCRs recognized epitopes lying outside the regions that are mutated in the B.1.351 and B.1.1.7 variants.

What this sample's time point label stands for: baseline before first vaccination. Vaccinee samples were obtained from the UK trials COV001 and COV002, which included a single-blind randomized controlled phase 2/3 trial of AZD1222 (ChAdOx1 nCoV-19) in healthy adults. For TCRbeta chain sequencing, PBMC samples from trial participants were taken at day 0 and at day 28 after the second dose. This clone was recorded once. Its target antigen remains unknown. One base away there is no much larger clone; base qualities are not given. The CDR3 regions of human TCRbeta chains were analyzed by immunosequencing. The published analysis was carried out like this. Repertoire TCRs were checked for matches against a reference library of SARS-CoV-2-specific TCRs that had been generated using the MIRA antigen-specificity platform. Breadth was defined as the fraction of unique TCRs that were SARS-CoV-2-associated. Depth was defined as the fraction of total T cells that were SARS-CoV-2-associated. Using the MIRA data, each spike-specific TCR was assigned both to the spike region to which the TCR was reactive and to a CD4 or CD8 class. Log10-transformed breadth and depth values were compared by one-way ANOVA with Sidak's multiple comparisons tests. The table comes from immuneACCESS by way of TCRdb, which keeps in-frame sequences with V and J called. Part of the clones is missing from these tables; in studies checked, under half for an unresolved V gene and the rest for unknown reasons. The DNA was the basis for D and trimming; V, J and clone size are from that table. Here the sample has about 120,000 clones; about 88% occur a single time. The ten most abundant clones make up roughly 2.4% of the sample.

Deletion took 0 bases off V and 10 bases off J, with a span of 10 bases between the germline ends. The CDR3 runs 14 residues from the cysteine to the phenylalanine. Only the CDR3 part of the read is kept: 42 bases, read in frame from the first base. CDR1 and CDR2 are read off the germline V gene as ENHRY and SYGVKD. This sample comprised peripheral blood, obtained on day 0 of AZD1222 vaccination. The source of this sequence is an adult in good health. This receptor chain uses TRBV10-3 and TRBJ1-6; a confident D gene designation cannot be given. The CDR3: CAISESGLRSPLHF. The DNA sequence follows: TGTGCCATCAGTGAGTCAGGGCTAAGATCACCCCTCCACTTT.